The TCR beta chain under discussion was sequenced for a study of molecular identifiers for immune sequencing clone quantification. Naive CD8 sequencing libraries were generated from around 18,000 to 910,000 sorted cells, with 10%, 30% or 50% RNA as input. Sorting isolated naive CD8 T cells as CD8+CD4-CCR7+CD45RA+ events. The sample holds many counts of this clonotype. The antigen remains undetermined. Methods described previously, with TCR primers listed, were used for bulk TCR libraries. TCRdb itself ran the PCR reads through MiXCR, one entry per CDR3 protein. The sample shows a few hundred thousand distinct CDR3 sequences, roughly 23% of them seen only once. Study-wide results and caveats: In naive cells, under 1% of molecules belonged to clones above 20 RNA copies, against over 97% in effector cells.

Material for sequencing was naive CD8+ T cells from blood, with Jurkat cell RNA spiked in. The subset is: FACS-sorted CD8+CD4-CCR7+CD45RA+ naive T cells. This clonotype was sampled from a human donor in good health. Some libraries in this study had Jurkat cell RNA spiked in.

CDR3: CASSPGQGSNQPQHF. CDR3 bases: TGTGCCAGCAGTCCTGGACAGGGTAGCAATCAGCCCCAGCATTTT. This chain joins TRBV28 and TRBJ1-5, with 8 bases fitting TRBD1. Germline loops: CDR1 MDHEN, CDR2 SYDVKM. Trimming cost V 5 bases and J 0 bases; bases outside gene matches: 3. The CDR3 runs 15 residues.